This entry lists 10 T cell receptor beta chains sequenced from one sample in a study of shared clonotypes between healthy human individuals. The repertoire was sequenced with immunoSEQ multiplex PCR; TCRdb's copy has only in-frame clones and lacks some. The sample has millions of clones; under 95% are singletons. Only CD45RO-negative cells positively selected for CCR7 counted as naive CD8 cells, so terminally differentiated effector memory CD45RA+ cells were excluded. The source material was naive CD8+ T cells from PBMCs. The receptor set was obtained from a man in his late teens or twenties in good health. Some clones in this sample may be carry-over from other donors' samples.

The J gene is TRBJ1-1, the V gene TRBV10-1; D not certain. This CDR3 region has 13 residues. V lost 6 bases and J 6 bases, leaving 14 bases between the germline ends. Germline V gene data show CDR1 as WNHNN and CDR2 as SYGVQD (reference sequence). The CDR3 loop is CASSYTGGPEAFF. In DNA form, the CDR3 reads TGCGCCAGCAGCTACACCGGCGGCCCTGAAGCTTTCTTT.

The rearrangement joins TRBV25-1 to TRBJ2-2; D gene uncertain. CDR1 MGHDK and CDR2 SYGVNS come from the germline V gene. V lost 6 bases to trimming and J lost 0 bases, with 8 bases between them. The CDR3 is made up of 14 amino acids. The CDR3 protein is CASSPSANTGELFF. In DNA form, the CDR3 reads TGTGCCAGCAGCCCAAGCGCGAACACCGGGGAGCTGTTTTTT.

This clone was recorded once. CDR3 amino acids: CASSQDLGQYNEQFF. Here the CDR3 DNA reads TGCGCCAGCAGCCAAGATTTGGGACAGTACAATGAGCAGTTCTTC. This chain links TRBV4-3 with TRBJ2-1; 7 bases are a match to TRBD1. This CDR3 region has 15 residues. Looked up from germline, CDR1 is LGHNA and CDR2 is YSLEER. V shed 0 bases and J 4 bases; nucleotides not matched to a gene: 3.

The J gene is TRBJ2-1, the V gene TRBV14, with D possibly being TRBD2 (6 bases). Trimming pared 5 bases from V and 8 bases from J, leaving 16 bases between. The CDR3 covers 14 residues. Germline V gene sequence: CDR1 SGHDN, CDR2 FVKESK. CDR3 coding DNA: TGTGCCAGCAGCGCGTGGGGGGAGGTCGATGAGCAGTTCTTC. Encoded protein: CASSAWGEVDEQFF.

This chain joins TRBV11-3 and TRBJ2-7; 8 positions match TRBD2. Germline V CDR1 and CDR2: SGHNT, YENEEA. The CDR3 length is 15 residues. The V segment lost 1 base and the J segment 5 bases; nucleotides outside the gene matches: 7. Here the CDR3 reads CASSLASGGAHEQYF. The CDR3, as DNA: TGTGCCAGCAGCTTAGCAAGCGGGGGAGCCCACGAGCAGTACTTC.

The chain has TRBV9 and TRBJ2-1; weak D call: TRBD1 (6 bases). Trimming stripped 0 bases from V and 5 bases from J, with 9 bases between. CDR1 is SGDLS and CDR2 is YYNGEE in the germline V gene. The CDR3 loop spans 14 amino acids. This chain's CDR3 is CASSVAPGDNEQFF. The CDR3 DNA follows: TGTGCCAGCAGCGTAGCCCCAGGGGACAATGAGCAGTTCTTC.

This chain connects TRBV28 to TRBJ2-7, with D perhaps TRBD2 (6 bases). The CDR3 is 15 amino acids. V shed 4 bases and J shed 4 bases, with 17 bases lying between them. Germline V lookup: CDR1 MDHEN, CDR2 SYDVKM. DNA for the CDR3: TGTGCCAGCAGTTCCCCCCGGAAGGGGACTTACGAGCAGTACTTC. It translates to CASSSPRKGTYEQYF.

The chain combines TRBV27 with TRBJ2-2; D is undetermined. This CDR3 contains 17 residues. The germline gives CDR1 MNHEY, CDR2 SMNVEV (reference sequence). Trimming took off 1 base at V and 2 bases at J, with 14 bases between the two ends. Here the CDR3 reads CASSLYGVDPNTGELFF. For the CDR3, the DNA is TGTGCCAGCAGTTTATATGGGGTGGATCCCAACACCGGGGAGCTGTTTTTT.

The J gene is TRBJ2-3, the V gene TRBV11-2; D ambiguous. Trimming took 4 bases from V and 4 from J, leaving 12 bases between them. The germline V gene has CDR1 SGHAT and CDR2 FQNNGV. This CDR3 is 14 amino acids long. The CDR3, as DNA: TGTGCCAGCAGCTGGAGCGACCGGGCAGATACGCAGTATTTT. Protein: CASSWSDRADTQYF.

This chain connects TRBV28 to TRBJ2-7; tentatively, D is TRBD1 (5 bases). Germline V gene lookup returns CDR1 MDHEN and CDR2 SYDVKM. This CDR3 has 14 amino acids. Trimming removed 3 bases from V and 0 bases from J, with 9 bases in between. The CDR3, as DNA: TGTGCCAGCAGTTTGGCCGACAGCTCCTACGAGCAGTACTTC. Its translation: CASSLADSSYEQYF.